Presented here are 14 T cell receptor beta chains from one specimen sequenced in a study of cytotoxic CD8 clonotypes in ibrutinib-treated CLL. Produced via immunoSEQ multiplex PCR; TCRdb's table is partial and in-frame only. The table lists fewer than 45,000 clones, over 55% of them singletons. This sample comprised PBMCs, obtained at disease progression, from a patient treated with ibrutinib. The receptors were sampled from a human donor with chronic lymphocytic leukemia.

The J gene is TRBJ2-5, the V gene TRBV5-1, with 12 bases matching TRBD1. With V trimmed by 2 bases and J by 6 bases, 11 bases remained unmatched. Germline loops: CDR1 SGHRS, CDR2 YFSETQ. The CDR3 consists of 17 residues. This CDR3 is CASSFGTGGPLGKTQYF. The CDR3, as DNA: TGCGCCAGCAGCTTCGGGACAGGGGGCCCCTTGGGGAAGACCCAGTACTTC.

This clone was seen a handful of times. The genes are TRBV6-5 and TRBJ1-6, with D possibly TRBD1 on 6 matching bases. Germline V CDR1 and CDR2: MNHEY, SVGAGI. V was clipped by 8 bases and J by 10 bases, with 15 bases between them. This CDR3 has 13 amino acids. The CDR3 DNA reads TGTGCCAGCGGGGGCCCTGGACCCTCACCCCTCCACTTT. Amino acids: CASGGPGPSPLHF.

This chain connects TRBV6-5 to TRBJ2-7; D is undetermined. The CDR3 runs to 14 residues. Germline values: CDR1 MNHEY, CDR2 SVGAGI. The V and J ends lost 0 bases and 2 bases respectively, with 8 bases between them. CDR3 loop: CASSYSPDTYEQYF. The CDR3 coding sequence is TGTGCCAGCAGTTACTCGCCGGATACCTACGAGCAGTACTTC.

This clone was counted once. The genes are TRBV5-1 and TRBJ1-6, with 9 bases identical to TRBD1. With V trimmed by 5 bases and J by 9 bases, 3 bases remained unmatched. CDR3 length: 13 residues. Germline values: CDR1 SGHRS, CDR2 YFSETQ. CDR3 nucleotide sequence: TGCGCCAGCAGTACAGGGGGCGTTTCACCCCTCCACTTT. Protein: CASSTGGVSPLHF.

On this clone: One junction end disagrees with the germline gene, perhaps due to a read error. The genes are TRBV10-3 and TRBJ2-6, with D maybe TRBD1 (6 bases). Germline assignment: CDR1 ENHRY and CDR2 SYGVKD. CDR3 size: 11 residues. The CDR3 DNA follows: TGTGCCATCAGGGACGGACAGTCTCAGGCTTTC. This translates into CAIRDGQSQAF.

CDR3 in DNA: TGTGCCAGCAGCTTGGGGCGCCAGGAGACCCAGTACTTC. This translates into CASSLGRQETQYF. The chain uses TRBV5-4 and TRBJ2-5; the D is unclear. CDR3 length: 13 amino acids. Germline-derived CDR1 and CDR2 are SGHNT and YYREEE (reference sequence). The V and J ends lost 0 bases and 5 bases respectively, with 8 bases between them.

CDR3 protein: CASSLLRTGVLFGGYTF. The CDR3 DNA reads as TGTGCCAGCAGCTTGTTGAGGACAGGGGTATTATTTGGTGGCTACACCTTC. The chain carries TRBV7-9 and TRBJ1-2, with TRBD1 identical over 9 bases. The CDR3 sequence is 17 residues long. Unmatched junction bases numbered 15, after V lost 3 bases and J lost 7 bases. Per the germline V gene, CDR1 is SEHNR and CDR2 is FQNEAQ (reference sequence).

By sample fraction, this clone is medium-sized. Other DNA sequences in the same sample also yield this CDR3. V and J are TRBV5-1 and TRBJ2-7; TRBD2 might be the D (6 bases). CDR3 length: 14 residues. The germline V gene has CDR1 SGHRS and CDR2 YFSETQ. The ends were cut back, 0 bases at V and 0 bases at J, with 7 bases in the middle. The CDR3 bases are TGCGCCAGCAGCTTGGTCGGGGGCTCCTACGAGCAGTACTTC. Encoded protein: CASSLVGGSYEQYF.

The chain joins TRBV7-9 to TRBJ2-3; D ambiguous. Germline assignment: CDR1 SEHNR and CDR2 FQNEAQ (reference sequence). V dropped 4 bases and J dropped 1 base, with 12 bases sitting between them. This CDR3 region has 15 residues. The CDR3 is CASSSGPLGTDTQYF. The CDR3 nucleotides are TGTGCCAGCAGCTCTGGGCCTCTTGGCACAGATACGCAGTATTTT.

The chain joins TRBV6-6 to TRBJ1-4, with D hard to call. This CDR3 has 15 residues. Trimming removed 0 bases at V and 5 bases at J, with 10 bases between. Germline V lookup: CDR1 MNHNY, CDR2 SVGAGI (reference sequence). CDR3 nucleotides: TGTGCCAGCAGTTACTCGGTTAGGGAGAATGAAAAACTGTTTTTT. The encoded protein is CASSYSVRENEKLFF.

The chain recombines TRBV5-8 with TRBJ2-3, with 7 bases aligning to TRBD2. The CDR3 consists of 15 residues. Per germline, CDR1 SGHTS and CDR2 YDEGEE. V lost 1 base to trimming and J lost 2 bases; unmatched junction nucleotides: 4. The CDR3 nucleotides read TGTGCCAGCAGCTTGCAAGGGAGGGCCACAGATACGCAGTATTTT. It yields the protein CASSLQGRATDTQYF.

The chain has TRBV5-1 and TRBJ2-5; the D gene is possibly TRBD1 (5 bases). Germline lookup yields CDR1 SGHRS and CDR2 YFSETQ. The CDR3 extends over 13 amino acids. The ends were cut back, 7 bases at V and 5 bases at J, with 15 bases in the middle. CDR3 residues: CASQLGLGETQYF. In nucleotides, the CDR3 is TGCGCCAGCCAACTGGGGCTAGGGGAGACCCAGTACTTC. Supplemented by reference TRBV5-1 and TRBJ2-5, the full variable domain reads KAGVTQTPRYLIKTRGQQVTLSCSPISGHRSVSWYQQTPGQGLQFLFEYFSETQRNKGNFPGRFSGRQFSNSRSEMNVSTLELGDSALYLCASQLGLGETQYFGPGTRLLVL.

J is TRBJ1-1 and V is TRBV27, with D possibly TRBD1 on 5 matching bases. Germline CDR1 reads MNHEY; CDR2 reads SMNVEV (reference sequence). The CDR3 contains 15 residues. V was clipped by 3 bases and J by 1 base, with 12 bases between them. CDR3 in amino acids: CASSLWGSQNTEAFF. The CDR3 nucleotides are TGTGCCAGCAGTTTGTGGGGCAGCCAGAACACTGAAGCTTTCTTT.

This clone was seen a handful of times. The J gene is TRBJ1-4, the V gene TRBV6-5; TRBD1 is a possible D gene (5 bases). The V gene lost 5 bases and the J gene lost 2 bases, with 6 bases spanning the gap. CDR1 and CDR2 (germline): MNHEY, SVGAGI. The CDR3 length is 13 residues. The CDR3 bases are TGTGCCAGCAGTCGACAGACTAATGAAAAACTGTTTTTT. Protein sequence: CASSRQTNEKLFF.